A single sample is the source of the 27 T cell receptor beta chains below, sequenced in a study of T cells in Graves' hyperthyroidism and ophthalmopathy. RNA transcripts yielded amplified TCR beta CDR3 regions. First-round RT-PCR targeting the TCR CDR3 was performed with the HTBI primer set. TCRdb re-derived calls from the multiplex PCR reads in MiXCR, one entry per CDR3 protein. This sample carries about 640,000 distinct CDR3 sequences, more than 20% of them seen once, and the ten largest clones take about 34%. Sequenced sample: blood. These receptors all come from a man aged 25-45 years with Graves' ophthalmopathy.

This clonotype turned up a few times. This rearrangement joins TRBV9 to TRBJ1-2; D uncertain. Per germline, CDR1 SGDLS and CDR2 YYNGEE. Trimming stripped 4 bases from V and 7 bases from J, with 20 bases between. CDR3 size: 15 residues. CDR3 protein: CASSPSDGGGFGYTF. CDR3 bases: TGTGCCAGCAGCCCCTCGGACGGAGGAGGGTTTGGCTACACCTTC.

This clonotype turned up a few times. The rearrangement links TRBV7-9 to TRBJ2-7; weak D call: TRBD2 (6 bases). V shed 5 bases and J shed 5 bases, with 25 bases lying between them. Germline CDR1 reads SEHNR; CDR2 reads FQNEAQ (reference sequence). The CDR3 runs 17 residues. CDR3 in DNA: TGTGCCAGCAGCCCGCAACAGTCGACTAGACCTATCCACGAGCAGTACTTC. This gives the protein CASSPQQSTRPIHEQYF.

This clonotype was seen repeatedly, ten times or more. This rearrangement joins TRBV28 to TRBJ1-1; D gene uncertain. Looked up from germline, CDR1 is MDHEN and CDR2 is SYDVKM. This CDR3 has 13 amino acids. The ends were cut back, 1 base at V and 0 bases at J, with 3 bases in the middle. The CDR3: CASSLYMNTEAFF. The CDR3 nucleotides are TGTGCCAGCAGTTTATATATGAACACTGAAGCTTTCTTT.

V is TRBV27 and J is TRBJ2-7; D remains unclear. The V end lost 8 bases, the J end lost 3 bases, and 11 bases lay between the germline ends. CDR1 and CDR2 (germline): MNHEY, SMNVEV (reference sequence). This CDR3 has 12 residues. This CDR3 reads CASASLIYEQYF. In nucleotides, the CDR3 is TGTGCCAGCGCTAGTCTAATCTACGAGCAGTACTTC.

The chain couples TRBV28 to TRBJ1-2; the D is unclear. Trimming stripped 3 bases from V and 8 bases from J, with 13 bases between. The CDR3 sequence is 13 residues long. Germline V gene lookup returns CDR1 MDHEN and CDR2 SYDVKM. CDR3 region: CASSLTKVRGYTF. The CDR3 DNA is TGTGCCAGCAGTTTGACAAAGGTCCGGGGCTACACCTTC.

This chain uses TRBV5-1 with TRBJ2-3, with D tentatively TRBD2 (5 bases). The germline V and J ends were trimmed by 0 bases and 4 bases, with 9 bases remaining between them. Germline values: CDR1 SGHRS, CDR2 YFSETQ. The CDR3 has 14 amino acids. CDR3 sequence (DNA): TGCGCCAGCAGCTTGGCGACTAACCCAGATACGCAGTATTTT. Amino acid sequence: CASSLATNPDTQYF. The whole variable domain, filled in from reference TRBV5-1 and TRBJ2-3, reads KAGVTQTPRYLIKTRGQQVTLSCSPISGHRSVSWYQQTPGQGLQFLFEYFSETQRNKGNFPGRFSGRQFSNSRSEMNVSTLELGDSALYLCASSLATNPDTQYFGPGTRLTVL.

This clonotype showed up many times. The rearrangement links TRBV18 to TRBJ2-7, with TRBD2 as a possible D gene (6 bases). The germline V and J ends were trimmed by 5 bases and 0 bases, with 14 bases remaining between them. The CDR3 loop spans 15 amino acids. The V gene's germline CDR1 is KGHSH and CDR2 LQKENI. The CDR3 protein is CASSIGHGGSYEQYF. For the CDR3, the DNA is TGTGCCAGCTCAATTGGACACGGGGGCTCCTACGAGCAGTACTTC. The full variable domain, its missing parts supplied by reference TRBV18 and TRBJ2-7, is NAGVMQNPRHLVRRRGQEARLRCSPMKGHSHVYWYRQLPEEGLKFMVYLQKENIIDESGMPKERFSAEFPKEGPSILRIQQVVRGDSAAYFCASSIGHGGSYEQYFGPGTRLTVT.

For this clonotype: A much larger clonotype is one base distant, so this may be a read error. The rearrangement joins TRBV20-1 to TRBJ2-7; possibly TRBD1 for D (5 bases). The J call is in doubt because the DNA end fits TRBJ2-1 better. CDR3 length equals 15 residues. Germline CDR1 is DFQATT and CDR2 is SNEGSKA (reference sequence). DNA of the CDR3: TGCAGTGCTAGAGCTTTCATGGACACCTCCTACGAGCAGTTCTTC. This gives the protein CSARAFMDTSYEQFF.

This clonotype came up a few times. The genes are TRBV30 and TRBJ2-1; D is perhaps TRBD2 (6 bases). V gave up 2 bases and J gave up 7 bases, with 9 bases separating them. Germline CDR1 GTSNPN, CDR2 SVGIG (reference sequence). CDR3 length: 12 amino acids. The DNA of the CDR3 is TGTGCCTGGAGTACTAGCTTTAATGAGCAGTTCTTC. Protein: CAWSTSFNEQFF.

The CDR3: CSVYLAGGEQFF. CDR3 bases: TGCAGCGTTTATCTAGCGGGAGGTGAGCAGTTCTTC. The chain links TRBV29-1 to TRBJ2-1; 11 bases are a match to TRBD2. Germline CDR1 and CDR2: SQVTM and ANQGSEA. This CDR3 has 12 residues. Losses at the gene ends were 5 bases for V and 9 bases for J; bases not matched to a gene: 3.

The chain uses TRBV7-3 and TRBJ1-3, with a possible D match to TRBD1 (6 bases). Germline loops: CDR1 SGHTA, CDR2 FQGTGA. The CDR3 is 17 residues long. Trimming stripped 2 bases from V and 6 bases from J, with 20 bases between. The DNA for the CDR3 is TGTGCCAGCAGCTTATCCAAACCTGCCGGGACAAAAAACACCATATATTTT. Protein product: CASSLSKPAGTKNTIYF.

The chain has TRBV5-8 and TRBJ2-5; 10 bases match TRBD1. CDR1 is SGHTS, CDR2 YDEGEE, per germline. The CDR3 has 17 residues. J was trimmed by 5 bases and V by 0 bases; bases with no gene match: 10. CDR3 region: CASSLAITGQGGETQYF. CDR3 DNA: TGTGCCAGCAGCTTGGCCATAACCGGACAGGGGGGGGAGACCCAGTACTTC.

This clonotype was seen a handful of times. The chain uses TRBV7-9 and TRBJ1-1, with unresolved D. Between the trimmed V and J ends, which lost 0 bases and 0 bases, there was a span of 11 bases. Germline CDR1 is SEHNR and CDR2 is FQNEAQ (reference sequence). The CDR3 has 16 amino acids. CDR3 loop: CASSLANRPLNTEAFF. In nucleotides, the CDR3 is TGTGCCAGCAGCTTAGCGAACAGACCGTTGAACACTGAAGCTTTCTTT.

At least ten counts were recorded for this clonotype. CDR3 nucleotides: TGTGCCAGCAGTGGACTAGCGGGAGTAGATACGCAGTATTTT. As protein: CASSGLAGVDTQYF. The chain carries TRBV28 and TRBJ2-3, with TRBD2 matching over 13 bases. The CDR3 runs 14 residues. V was clipped by 5 bases and J by 5 bases; unmatched bases: 1. The germline V gene encodes CDR1 MDHEN and CDR2 SYDVKM.

This clonotype turned up a few times. The chain has TRBV29-1 and TRBJ2-5; 7 nucleotides align to TRBD2. J gave up 4 bases and V 6 bases, and 8 bases lay outside the gene matches. This CDR3 contains 13 residues. CDR1 and CDR2 (germline): SQVTM, ANQGSEA. CDR3: CSVRGRAIETQYF. The CDR3 nucleotides are TGCAGCGTGAGAGGGAGGGCCATAGAGACCCAGTACTTC. Full variable domain (outside the CDR3, taken from reference TRBV29-1 and TRBJ2-5): SAVISQKPSRDICQRGTSLTIQCQVDSQVTMMFWYRQQPGQSLTLIATANQGSEATYESGFVIDKFPISRPNLTFSTLTVSNMSPEDSSIYLCSVRGRAIETQYFGPGTRLLVL.

The table lists this clonotype with a few counts. The CDR3 DNA reads TGTGCCAGCAGTTACTCGACCGCAGGCCCGAACACCGGGGAGCTGTTTTTT. Its protein is CASSYSTAGPNTGELFF. The rearrangement links TRBV6-2 or TRBV6-3 to TRBJ2-2, with D unresolved. The length of the CDR3 is 17 residues. From germline, CDR1 is MNHEY and CDR2 SVGEGT. The ends were cut back, 0 bases at V and 0 bases at J, with 11 bases in the middle.

This clonotype was counted a single time. Given a much more abundant clone one base away, this may be a read error. The genes are TRBV12-3 or TRBV12-4 and TRBJ2-1, with D possibly TRBD2 on 6 matching bases. CDR3 length: 14 amino acids. DNA for the CDR3: TGTGCCAACAGTGCCGGGGGCTCCTACAATGAGCAGTTCTTC. This translates into CANSAGGSYNEQFF.

The chain employs TRBV7-2 and TRBJ2-1, with a tentative D call TRBD1 (8 bases). Trimming removed 5 bases from V and 8 bases from J, with 25 bases in between. The CDR3 length is 17 residues. In germline, CDR1 is SGHTA, CDR2 FQGNSA. The CDR3 sequence is CASSPPAGDRKFYEQFF. The CDR3 DNA reads as TGTGCCAGCAGCCCGCCCGCGGGGGACAGGAAATTCTATGAGCAGTTCTTC.

This clonotype was seen a few times. The chain recombines TRBV20-1 with TRBJ1-1; 7 nucleotides match TRBD1. The V gene's germline CDR1 is DFQATT and CDR2 SNEGSKA (reference sequence). This CDR3 comprises 14 residues. Unmatched junction bases numbered 6, after V lost 0 bases and J lost 5 bases. The CDR3 bases are TGCAGTGCTAGAGATATCAGGGGGACGACTGAAGCTTTCTTT. Amino acids: CSARDIRGTTEAFF.

This clonotype was counted a few times. CDR3 sequence: CASSSGLGQGNTDTQYF. The CDR3 nucleotides are TGCGCCAGCAGCTCCGGGTTGGGACAGGGTAACACAGATACGCAGTATTTT. The rearrangement uses TRBV5-1 and TRBJ2-3, with 9 bases aligning to TRBD1. The CDR3 is 17 amino acids. CDR1 is SGHRS and CDR2 is YFSETQ in the germline V gene. V trimming: 3 bases; J trimming: 2 bases; junction bases outside the gene matches: 10. Based on the CDR3 plus reference TRBV5-1 and TRBJ2-3, the full variable domain is KAGVTQTPRYLIKTRGQQVTLSCSPISGHRSVSWYQQTPGQGLQFLFEYFSETQRNKGNFPGRFSGRQFSNSRSEMNVSTLELGDSALYLCASSSGLGQGNTDTQYFGPGTRLTVL.

As concerns this clonotype: Being one base from a much bigger clone, this may be a read error. This chain joins TRBV2 and TRBJ1-2, with D possibly matching TRBD1 (5 bases). This CDR3 region has 13 residues. Germline V gene lookup returns CDR1 SNHLY and CDR2 FYNNEI. CDR3 amino acids: CASRLGGNYGHTF. The CDR3 coding sequence is TGTGCCAGCAGACTTGGGGGGAACTATGGCCACACCTTC.

CDR3 region: CASSNTCTEAFF. Here the CDR3 DNA reads TGTGCCAGCAGTAACACCTGCACTGAAGCTTTCTTT. The chain is built from TRBV25-1 and TRBJ1-1; D gene unclear. The CDR3 has 12 residues. Germline-derived CDR1 and CDR2 are MGHDK and SYGVNS. V gave up 5 bases and J gave up 4 bases, with 8 bases separating them.

This clonotype was counted between two and nine times. The chain has TRBV6-2 or TRBV6-3 and TRBJ2-5; 10 bases line up with TRBD2. This CDR3 has 16 residues. After removal of 0 bases from V and 5 bases from J, the junction contained 6 bases not matched to a gene. Germline CDR1 MNHEY, CDR2 SVGEGT. The CDR3 coding sequence is TGTGCCAGCAGTTACTCCCCAGCGGGAGGGGGGGAGACCCAGTACTTC. It is translated as CASSYSPAGGGETQYF.

This clonotype was observed a handful of times. This chain connects TRBV28 to TRBJ2-3; 10 bases are a match to TRBD2. Germline V gene sequence: CDR1 MDHEN, CDR2 SYDVKM. The CDR3 contains 15 residues. The J segment lost 4 bases and the V segment lost 6 bases, leaving 7 bases of the junction unmatched. Here the CDR3 reads CASRGAAGGPDTQYF. Written as DNA, the CDR3 is TGTGCCAGCAGGGGGGCAGCGGGAGGGCCAGATACGCAGTATTTT.

A few counts support this clonotype. V usage is TRBV29-1 and J usage is TRBJ2-7, with 7 bases aligning to TRBD2. CDR3 length: 14 amino acids. With 4 bases clipped from V and 3 bases from J, the junction kept 9 bases outside the gene matches. CDR1 SQVTM and CDR2 ANQGSEA come from the germline V gene. The chain's CDR3 is CSVGWAGAGYEQYF. CDR3 DNA sequence: TGCAGCGTTGGTTGGGCGGGAGCAGGCTACGAGCAGTACTTC.

A few counts support this clonotype. The chain has TRBV28 and TRBJ1-2; 9 nucleotides agree with TRBD1. The CDR3 contains 16 residues. Trimming cost V 7 bases and J 4 bases; bases outside gene matches: 13. The germline V gene has CDR1 MDHEN and CDR2 SYDVKM. For the CDR3, the DNA is TGTGCCAGCACTTTGATCCCACGACAGGGGGGCTATGGCTACACCTTC. Translated, it gives CASTLIPRQGGYGYTF.

Only a few counts were recorded for this clonotype. The chain links TRBV11-2 to TRBJ1-2; D may be TRBD1 (5 bases). The germline CDR1 and CDR2 sequences are SGHAT and FQNNGV. This CDR3 is 14 amino acids long. The ends were cut back, 1 base at V and 8 bases at J, with 14 bases in the middle. This chain's CDR3 is CASSLARGARGYTF. CDR3 nucleotides: TGTGCCAGCAGCTTAGCAAGGGGAGCAAGAGGCTACACCTTC.